Each of the 4 T cell receptor beta chains below was sequenced from the same sample in a study of cytomegalovirus exposure and HLA in healthy donors. The PCR was carried out with 60 Vbeta primers and 13 Jbeta primers. Clones were sequenced by immunoSEQ multiplex PCR, and TCRdb holds only the in-frame ones, with some missing. The table shows more than 65,000 clones, with 65% to 75% occurring only once. Sequences were obtained from PBMCs. The receptors stem from a woman aged 60-75 years in good health and CMV-seropositive.

This sequence joins TRBV5-4 and TRBJ2-5, with 7 bases identical to TRBD1. This CDR3 region has 13 residues. CDR1 SGHNT and CDR2 YYREEE come from the germline V gene (reference sequence). Trimming cost V 2 bases and J 4 bases; bases outside gene matches: 2. DNA of the CDR3: TGTGCCAGCAGCTTACGACAGGGAGAGACCCAGTACTTC. This codes for CASSLRQGETQYF.

The chain uses TRBV5-1 and TRBJ2-7; D not certain. This CDR3 has 14 amino acids. The V and J ends lost 3 bases and 2 bases respectively, with 12 bases between them. The germline V gene has CDR1 SGHRS and CDR2 YFSETQ. As DNA, the CDR3 is TGCGCCAGCAGCTCTCCGGGTCTAACCTACGAGCAGTACTTC. This gives the protein CASSSPGLTYEQYF. Filled out from reference TRBV5-1 and TRBJ2-7, the complete variable domain reads KAGVTQTPRYLIKTRGQQVTLSCSPISGHRSVSWYQQTPGQGLQFLFEYFSETQRNKGNFPGRFSGRQFSNSRSEMNVSTLELGDSALYLCASSSPGLTYEQYFGPGTRLTVT.

The chain joins TRBV30 to TRBJ1-6, with D perhaps TRBD1 (5 bases). Trimming removed 7 bases at V and 5 bases at J, with 12 bases between. The CDR3 has 13 amino acids. Germline V gives CDR1 GTSNPN, CDR2 SVGIG (reference sequence). The CDR3 DNA follows: TGTGCCTTCGCGGGACTTCATAATTCACCCCTCCACTTT. This sequence encodes CAFAGLHNSPLHF.

This clone has just a few counts. J is TRBJ2-7 and V is TRBV5-1; D may be TRBD2 (6 bases). CDR3 length: 14 amino acids. V lost 0 bases, J lost 3 bases, and 10 bases lay in between. CDR1 is SGHRS and CDR2 is YFSETQ in the germline V gene. The CDR3 nucleotides read TGCGCCAGCAGCTTGGGCGGGACGCTCTACGAGCAGTACTTC. It encodes CASSLGGTLYEQYF. Drawing the rest from reference TRBV5-1 and TRBJ2-7, the complete variable domain is KAGVTQTPRYLIKTRGQQVTLSCSPISGHRSVSWYQQTPGQGLQFLFEYFSETQRNKGNFPGRFSGRQFSNSRSEMNVSTLELGDSALYLCASSLGGTLYEQYFGPGTRLTVT.